Shown below are 15 T cell receptor beta chains from a single sample sequenced in a study of glioma-infiltrating T cells. Amplification of TCR alpha and beta CDR3 regions from RNA used iRepertoire nested multiplex PCR. TCRdb independently ran MiXCR on the multiplex PCR reads; one entry per CDR3 protein. The sample has 300,000 to 400,000 distinct CDR3 sequences, about 40% seen once. The sequenced sample consisted of glioma tissue, nonneoplastic brain tissue, or PBMCs (not recorded which). Receptors were obtained from a human donor with low-grade glioma or glioblastoma, undergoing nonglioma brain surgery, or in good health (not recorded which).

On this clonotype itself: Given the absence of the conserved phenylalanine or tryptophan at the CDR3 end, a read error is likely. J is TRBJ2-1 and V is TRBV6-2 or TRBV6-3; D is unclear. There are 11 residues in the CDR3. Germline V gives CDR1 MNHEY, CDR2 SVGEGT. The CDR3 nucleotides are TGTGCCAGCACCTCGTACAATAAGCAGTTCCTC. It yields the protein CASTSYNKQFL.

This clonotype was counted a few times. CDR3 in DNA: TGCAGTGCTAGATATCGGGGAGAAGAGACCCAGTACTTC. It codes for CSARYRGEETQYF. The gene calls are TRBV20-1 and TRBJ2-5; possibly TRBD2 for D (5 bases). Germline loops: CDR1 DFQATT, CDR2 SNEGSKA (reference sequence). The CDR3 consists of 13 residues. V was clipped by 2 bases and J by 3 bases, with 10 bases between them.

The rearrangement uses TRBV7-6 and TRBJ2-1; 10 bases map to TRBD2. CDR3 length: 16 amino acids. J was trimmed by 7 bases and V by 5 bases; bases with no gene match: 11. Germline values: CDR1 SGHVS, CDR2 FNYEAQ. CDR3 bases: TGTGCCAGCAGCCCAGCTAGCGGGAGAAGGGAAAATGAGCAGTTCTTC. Translating gives CASSPASGRRENEQFF. The whole variable domain, filled in from reference TRBV7-6 and TRBJ2-1, reads GAGVSQSPRYKVTKRGQDVALRCDPISGHVSLYWYRQALGQGPEFLTYFNYEAQQDKSGLPNDRFSAERPEGSISTLTIQRTEQRDSAMYRCASSPASGRRENEQFFGPGTRLTVL.

The rearrangement joins TRBV28 to TRBJ1-2; D uncertain. Trimming removed 5 bases from V and 8 bases from J, with 15 bases in between. The V gene's germline CDR1 is MDHEN and CDR2 SYDVKM. This CDR3 comprises 13 residues. CDR3 residues: CASSPEPSGGYTF. DNA of the CDR3: TGTGCCAGCAGTCCAGAGCCTTCCGGGGGCTACACCTTC.

Points on this clonotype: Relative to the germline gene, one junction end is altered; a read error may explain this. V usage is TRBV6-6 and J usage is TRBJ2-5; 11 nucleotides line up with TRBD1. Looked up from germline, CDR1 is MNHNY and CDR2 is SVGAGI (reference sequence). The CDR3 spans 16 residues. CDR3 coding DNA: TGTGCCGGCAGTTTAGGCGGACAGGGGGCGAGGGAGACCCAGTACTTC. Encoded protein: CAGSLGGQGARETQYF.

Points on this clonotype: A read error may account for a junction end that differs from germline. The chain is built from TRBV12-3 or TRBV12-4 and TRBJ2-3; no clear D. CDR3 size: 12 residues. In nucleotides, the CDR3 is TGTGCCAGCAGTCATGACACAGATAGGCAGTATTTT. Translating it yields CASSHDTDRQYF.

As concerns this clonotype: A much larger clone sits a single nucleotide away, making a read error possible. V is TRBV27 and J is TRBJ2-7; TRBD2 matches at 8 bases. Judging by the DNA end, TRBJ2-1 fits better; the J call may be wrong. CDR3 length: 15 amino acids. In germline, CDR1 is MNHEY, CDR2 SMNVEV (reference sequence). This CDR3 reads CASSLLAGGNYEQFF. In DNA form, the CDR3 reads TGTGCCAGCAGTTTACTCGCGGGAGGTAACTACGAGCAGTTCTTC.

A word on this clonotype: This could be a read error, since a much larger clone is one nucleotide away. This chain uses TRBV6-9 with TRBJ2-5, with a tentative D call TRBD2 (6 bases). The CDR3 has 15 amino acids. Germline V gives CDR1 MNHGY, CDR2 SVAAGI. For the CDR3, the DNA is TGTGCCAGCAGTTACCCCCGTAGCGGACAAGAGGCCCAGTACTTC. Protein sequence: CASSYPRSGQEAQYF.

V usage is TRBV20-1 and J usage is TRBJ2-2; TRBD2 matches 13 bases. The CDR3 extends over 18 amino acids. Trimming at V came to 5 bases and at J to 5 bases, leaving 14 bases not matched to a gene. Germline values: CDR1 DFQATT, CDR2 SNEGSKA (reference sequence). The DNA for the CDR3 is TGCAGTGCTTACCCTGGACTAGCGGGAGCCCCGGGGACCGGGGAGCTGTTTTTT. This encodes CSAYPGLAGAPGTGELFF.

V usage is TRBV6-6 and J usage is TRBJ2-6, with D tentatively TRBD1 or TRBD2 (5 bases each). Trimming pared 1 base from V and 1 base from J, leaving 17 bases between. Germline-derived CDR1 and CDR2 are MNHNY and SVGAGI (reference sequence). The CDR3 spans 19 residues. The CDR3 DNA sequence: TGTGCCAGCAGTTACTGGATGGGGGACGGCCAATCTGGGGCCAACGTCCTGACTTTC. This sequence encodes CASSYWMGDGQSGANVLTF.

The chain couples TRBV7-2 to TRBJ2-3, with D perhaps TRBD2 (5 bases). V was cut by 6 bases and J by 8 bases, with 24 bases left in between. Germline lookup yields CDR1 SGHTA and CDR2 FQGNSA. The CDR3 spans 16 residues. The CDR3 loop reads CASSFLTPSYGGTQYF. The CDR3 DNA reads as TGTGCCAGCAGTTTTCTGACCCCTAGCTACGGTGGTACGCAGTATTTT. The whole variable domain, filled in from reference TRBV7-2 and TRBJ2-3, reads GAGVSQSPSNKVTEKGKDVELRCDPISGHTALYWYRQSLGQGLEFLIYFQGNSAPDKSGLPSDRFSAERTGGSVSTLTIQRTQQEDSAVYLCASSFLTPSYGGTQYFGPGTRLTVL.

This chain links TRBV2 with TRBJ1-4, with 7 bases lining up with TRBD1. With V trimmed by 6 bases and J by 6 bases, 10 bases remained unmatched. The germline V gene has CDR1 SNHLY and CDR2 FYNNEI. The CDR3 sequence is 15 residues long. The CDR3 here is CASRRDRVGDEKLFF. The CDR3 nucleotides are TGTGCCAGCAGACGCGACAGGGTAGGGGATGAAAAACTGTTTTTT.

A remark on this clonotype: A much larger clonotype is one base distant, so this may be a read error. The V gene is TRBV27, the J gene TRBJ2-7; D could derive from TRBD1 or TRBD2 (5 bases each). Germline lookup yields CDR1 MNHEY and CDR2 SMNVEV (reference sequence). The length of the CDR3 is 15 residues. The germline V and J ends were trimmed by 4 bases and 7 bases, with 20 bases remaining between them. CDR3 amino acids: CASSSGTATYNEQYF. The CDR3 DNA sequence: TGTGCCAGCAGTTCCGGGACGGCTACCTACAATGAGCAGTACTTC.

This clonotype was counted only a few times. J is TRBJ2-7 and V is TRBV2, with D unresolved. The CDR3 runs to 14 residues. Germline CDR1 is SNHLY and CDR2 is FYNNEI. The germline V and J ends were trimmed by 4 bases and 1 base, with 11 bases remaining between them. DNA for the CDR3: TGTGCCAGCAGTGCTCGAATGACTTCCTACGAGCAGTACTTC. It codes for CASSARMTSYEQYF.

The chain combines TRBV20-1 with TRBJ2-5; TRBD1 aligns across 7 bases. The V and J ends lost 2 bases and 2 bases, in that order; junction bases with no gene match: 11. The germline V gene has CDR1 DFQATT and CDR2 SNEGSKA (reference sequence). The CDR3 loop spans 16 amino acids. DNA for the CDR3: TGCAGTGCTAGACCCACGGGACAGTCGTATCAAGAGACCCAGTACTTC. Amino acid sequence: CSARPTGQSYQETQYF.